The clone carrying this T cell receptor beta chain was recorded once. Its specificity is not known. The data derive from a study of shared clonotypes between healthy human individuals. In the study overall: Per-donor plates numbered three CD4 naive, three CD4 memory, two CD8 naive and one CD8 memory.

The naive CD8 fraction comprised CD45RO-negative cells positively selected for CCR7 and excluded terminally differentiated effector memory CD45RA+ cells. Findings and caveats of the study: It was expected that sequencing depth would affect clonotype sharing among donors. Across subsets, estimated richness was generally greater for naive than for memory populations.

Germline V gene sequence: CDR1 SGHDT, CDR2 YYEEEE. Germline trimming cut 2 bases from V and 5 bases from J; bases unmatched to any gene: 5. The CDR3 covers 14 residues. Repertoires were generated with immunoSEQ multiplex PCR, while TCRdb's copy carries only in-frame clones and drops some. Among about 1,800,000 clones listed, about 94% were seen once. The chain joins TRBV5-6 to TRBJ2-7; 9 nucleotides align to TRBD1. This TCR was sampled from a man younger than 35 in good health. Sequenced material: naive CD8+ T cells sorted from blood. CDR3 bases: TGTGCCAGCAGCTTCGGGACAGGGAACGACGAGCAGTACTTC. It encodes CASSFGTGNDEQYF.